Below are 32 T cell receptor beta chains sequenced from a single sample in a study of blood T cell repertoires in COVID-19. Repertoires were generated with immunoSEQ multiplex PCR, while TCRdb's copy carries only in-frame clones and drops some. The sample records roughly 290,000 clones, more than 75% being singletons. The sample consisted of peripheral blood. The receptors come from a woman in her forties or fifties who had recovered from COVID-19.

Here the CDR3 DNA reads TGTGCCACCAGCAGAGATAGGGCAGGGCGCGAGACCCAGTACTTC. Its protein is CATSRDRAGRETQYF. This rearrangement joins TRBV15 to TRBJ2-5; TRBD1 might be the D (5 bases). Germline V gene sequence: CDR1 LNHNV, CDR2 YYDKDF (reference sequence). Trimming cost V 0 bases and J 5 bases, with 13 bases left between them. The CDR3 length is 15 residues.

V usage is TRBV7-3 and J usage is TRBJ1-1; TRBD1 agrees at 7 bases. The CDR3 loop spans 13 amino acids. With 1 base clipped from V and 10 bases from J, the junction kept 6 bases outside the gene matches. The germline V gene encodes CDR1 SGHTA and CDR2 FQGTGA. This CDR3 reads CASSLMEGAIAFF. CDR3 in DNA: TGTGCCAGCAGCTTAATGGAGGGGGCGATAGCTTTCTTT.

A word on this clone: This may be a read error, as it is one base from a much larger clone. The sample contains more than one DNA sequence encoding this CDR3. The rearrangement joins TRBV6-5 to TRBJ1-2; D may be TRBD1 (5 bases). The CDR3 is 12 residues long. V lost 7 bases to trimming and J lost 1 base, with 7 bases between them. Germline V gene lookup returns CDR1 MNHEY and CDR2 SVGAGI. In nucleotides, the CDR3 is TGTGCCAGCAAACAGGATAACTATGGCTACACCTTC. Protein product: CASKQDNYGYTF.

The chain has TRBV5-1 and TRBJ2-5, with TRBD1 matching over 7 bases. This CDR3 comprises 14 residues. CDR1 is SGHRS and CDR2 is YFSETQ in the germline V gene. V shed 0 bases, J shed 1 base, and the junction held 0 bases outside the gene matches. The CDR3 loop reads CASSLGDSQETQYF. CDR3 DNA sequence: TGCGCCAGCAGCTTGGGGGACAGCCAAGAGACCCAGTACTTC.

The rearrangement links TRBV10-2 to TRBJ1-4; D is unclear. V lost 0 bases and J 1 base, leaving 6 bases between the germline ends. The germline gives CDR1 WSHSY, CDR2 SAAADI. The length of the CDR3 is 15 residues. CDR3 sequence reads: CASSESPGTNEKLFF. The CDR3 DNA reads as TGCGCCAGCAGTGAGTCACCAGGAACTAATGAAAAACTGTTTTTT.

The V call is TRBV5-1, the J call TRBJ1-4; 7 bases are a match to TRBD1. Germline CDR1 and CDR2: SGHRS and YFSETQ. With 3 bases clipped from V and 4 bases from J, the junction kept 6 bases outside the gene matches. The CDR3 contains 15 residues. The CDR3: CASSSSTGVNEKLFF. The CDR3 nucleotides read TGCGCCAGCAGCTCCAGCACAGGGGTTAATGAAAAACTGTTTTTT. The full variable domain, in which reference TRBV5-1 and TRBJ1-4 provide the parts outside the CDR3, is KAGVTQTPRYLIKTRGQQVTLSCSPISGHRSVSWYQQTPGQGLQFLFEYFSETQRNKGNFPGRFSGRQFSNSRSEMNVSTLELGDSALYLCASSSSTGVNEKLFFGSGTQLSVL.

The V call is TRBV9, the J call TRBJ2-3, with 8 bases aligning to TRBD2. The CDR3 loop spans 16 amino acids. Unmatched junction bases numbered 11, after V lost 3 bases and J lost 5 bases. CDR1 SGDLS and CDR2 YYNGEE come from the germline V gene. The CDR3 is CASSDRSGSGEDTQYF. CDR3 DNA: TGTGCCAGCAGCGACCGGAGCGGGAGTGGAGAAGATACGCAGTATTTT. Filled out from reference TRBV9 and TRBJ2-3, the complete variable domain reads DSGVTQTPKHLITATGQRVTLRCSPRSGDLSVYWYQQSLDQGLQFLIQYYNGEERAKGNILERFSAQQFPDLHSELNLSSLELGDSALYFCASSDRSGSGEDTQYFGPGTRLTVL.

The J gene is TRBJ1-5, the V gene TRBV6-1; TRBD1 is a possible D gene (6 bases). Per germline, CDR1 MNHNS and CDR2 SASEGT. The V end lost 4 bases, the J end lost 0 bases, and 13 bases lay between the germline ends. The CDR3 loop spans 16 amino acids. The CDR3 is CASSAYHRVSNQPQHF. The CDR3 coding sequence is TGTGCCAGCAGTGCCTACCACAGGGTTAGCAATCAGCCCCAGCATTTT.

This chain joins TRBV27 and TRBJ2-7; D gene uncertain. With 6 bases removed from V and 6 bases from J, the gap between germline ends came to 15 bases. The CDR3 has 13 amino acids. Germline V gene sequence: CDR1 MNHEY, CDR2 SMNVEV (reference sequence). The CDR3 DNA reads TGTGCCAGCAGGACGTTCACACGGGTCGAGCAGTACTTC. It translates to CASRTFTRVEQYF.

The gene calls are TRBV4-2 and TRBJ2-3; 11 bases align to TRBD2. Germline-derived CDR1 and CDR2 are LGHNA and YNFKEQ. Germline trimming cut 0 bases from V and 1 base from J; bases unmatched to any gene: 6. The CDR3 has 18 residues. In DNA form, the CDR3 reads TGTGCCAGCAGCCAAGATTTTACTAGCGGGAGTGGCACAGATACGCAGTATTTT. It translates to CASSQDFTSGSGTDTQYF.

The CDR3 coding sequence is TGTGCCAGCAGCTTAGGACTTCATGGCACCGGGGAGCTGTTTTTT. This encodes CASSLGLHGTGELFF. The rearrangement joins TRBV11-2 to TRBJ2-2; D gene uncertain. V lost 1 base and J lost 4, with 10 bases in between. CDR1 SGHAT and CDR2 FQNNGV come from the germline V gene. The CDR3 contains 15 residues.

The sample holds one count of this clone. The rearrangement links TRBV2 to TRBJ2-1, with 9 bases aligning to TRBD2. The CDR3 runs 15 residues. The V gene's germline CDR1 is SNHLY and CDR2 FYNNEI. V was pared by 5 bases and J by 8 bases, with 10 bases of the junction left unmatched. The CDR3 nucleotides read TGTGCCAGCAGTCCCAGCGGGGGGACGTTTCATGAGCAGTTCTTC. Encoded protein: CASSPSGGTFHEQFF.

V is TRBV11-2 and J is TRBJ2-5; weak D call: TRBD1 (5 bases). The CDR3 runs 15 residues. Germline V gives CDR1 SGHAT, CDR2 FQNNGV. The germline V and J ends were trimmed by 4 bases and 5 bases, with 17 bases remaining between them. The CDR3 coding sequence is TGTGCCAGCAGCTCAGAAGGACATCGTCGGGAGACCCAGTACTTC. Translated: CASSSEGHRRETQYF.

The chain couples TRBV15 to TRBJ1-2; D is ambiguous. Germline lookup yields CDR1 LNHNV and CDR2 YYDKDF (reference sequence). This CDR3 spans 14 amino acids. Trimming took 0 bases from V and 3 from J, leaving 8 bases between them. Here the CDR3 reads CATSRDLNDYGYTF. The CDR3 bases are TGTGCCACCAGCAGAGATCTAAACGACTATGGCTACACCTTC.

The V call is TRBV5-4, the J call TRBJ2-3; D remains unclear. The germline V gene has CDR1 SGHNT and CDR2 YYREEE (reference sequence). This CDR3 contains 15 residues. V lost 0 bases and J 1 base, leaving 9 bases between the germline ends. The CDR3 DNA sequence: TGTGCCAGCAGCTTGGGTAGAAAGCGCACAGATACGCAGTATTTT. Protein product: CASSLGRKRTDTQYF. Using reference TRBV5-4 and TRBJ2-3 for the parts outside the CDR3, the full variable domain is ETGVTQSPTHLIKTRGQQVTLRCSSQSGHNTVSWYQQALGQGPQFIFQYYREEENGRGNFPPRFSGLQFPNYSSELNVNALELDDSALYLCASSLGRKRTDTQYFGPGTRLTVL.

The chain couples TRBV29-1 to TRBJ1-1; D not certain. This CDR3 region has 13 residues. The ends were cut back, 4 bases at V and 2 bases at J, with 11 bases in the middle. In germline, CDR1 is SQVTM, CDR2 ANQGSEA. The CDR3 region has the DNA TGCAGCGTTGGTCCTTCCCTTAACACTGAAGCTTTCTTT. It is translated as CSVGPSLNTEAFF.

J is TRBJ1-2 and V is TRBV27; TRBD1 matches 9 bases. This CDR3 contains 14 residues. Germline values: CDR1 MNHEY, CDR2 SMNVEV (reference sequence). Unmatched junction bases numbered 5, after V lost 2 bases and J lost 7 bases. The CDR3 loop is CASSLRGQGTGYTF. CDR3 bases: TGTGCCAGCAGTTTAAGGGGACAGGGCACTGGCTACACCTTC.

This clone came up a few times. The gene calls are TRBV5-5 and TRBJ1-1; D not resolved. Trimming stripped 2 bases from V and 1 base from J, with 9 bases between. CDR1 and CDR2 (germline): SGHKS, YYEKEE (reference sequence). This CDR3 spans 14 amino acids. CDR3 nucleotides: TGTGCCAGCAGCTTCAGTGGGCAGAACACTGAAGCTTTCTTT. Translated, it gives CASSFSGQNTEAFF.

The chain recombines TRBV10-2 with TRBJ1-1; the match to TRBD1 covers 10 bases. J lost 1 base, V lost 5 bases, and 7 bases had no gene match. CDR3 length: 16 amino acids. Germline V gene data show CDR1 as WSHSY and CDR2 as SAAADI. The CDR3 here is CASSNVRDRGNTEAFF. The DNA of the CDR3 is TGCGCCAGCAGTAATGTCCGGGACAGGGGGAACACTGAAGCTTTCTTT.

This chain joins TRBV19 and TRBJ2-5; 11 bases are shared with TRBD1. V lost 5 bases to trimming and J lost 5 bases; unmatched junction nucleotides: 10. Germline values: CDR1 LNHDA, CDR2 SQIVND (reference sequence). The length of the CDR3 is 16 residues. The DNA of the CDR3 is TGTGCCAGTAGTCTCTTGAGGACAGGGGGCGGGGAGACCCAGTACTTC. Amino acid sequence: CASSLLRTGGGETQYF.

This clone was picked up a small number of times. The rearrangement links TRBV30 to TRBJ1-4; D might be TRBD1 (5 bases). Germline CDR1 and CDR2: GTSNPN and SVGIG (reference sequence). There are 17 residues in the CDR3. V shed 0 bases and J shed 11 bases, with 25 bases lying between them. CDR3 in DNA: TGTGCCTGGAGTGTACGGCTCGGGCGCGGGGGTATTGAGAAACTGTTTTTT. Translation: CAWSVRLGRGGIEKLFF.

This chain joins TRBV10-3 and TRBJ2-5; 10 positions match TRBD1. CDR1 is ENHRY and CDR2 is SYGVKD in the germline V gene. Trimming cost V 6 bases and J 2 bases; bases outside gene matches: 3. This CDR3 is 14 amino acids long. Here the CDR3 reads CAIRTDRGQETQYF. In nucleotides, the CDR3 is TGTGCCATCAGAACGGACAGGGGGCAAGAGACCCAGTACTTC.

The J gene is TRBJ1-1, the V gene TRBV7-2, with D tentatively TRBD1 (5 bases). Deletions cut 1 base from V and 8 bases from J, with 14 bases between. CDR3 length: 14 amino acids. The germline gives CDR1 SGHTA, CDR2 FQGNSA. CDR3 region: CASSLDLGDGEAFF. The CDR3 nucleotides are TGTGCCAGCAGCTTAGATCTAGGGGATGGAGAAGCTTTCTTT.

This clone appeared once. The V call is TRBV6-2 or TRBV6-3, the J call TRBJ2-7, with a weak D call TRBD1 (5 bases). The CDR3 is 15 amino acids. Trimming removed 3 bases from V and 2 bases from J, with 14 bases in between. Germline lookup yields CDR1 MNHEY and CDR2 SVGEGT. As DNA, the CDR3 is TGTGCCAGCAGTTATGACAGAGCTCCAACCTACGAGCAGTACTTC. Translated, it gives CASSYDRAPTYEQYF.

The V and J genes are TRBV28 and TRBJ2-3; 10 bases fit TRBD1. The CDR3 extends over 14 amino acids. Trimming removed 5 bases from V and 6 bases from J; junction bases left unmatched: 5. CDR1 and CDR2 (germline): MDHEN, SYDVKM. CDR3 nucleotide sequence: TGTGCCAGCAGTGGGACAGGGGCCGGGGATACGCAGTATTTT. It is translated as CASSGTGAGDTQYF.

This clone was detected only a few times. The CDR3 region has the DNA TGTGCCAGCAGTAGGTCGCGGGGAAACACTGAAGCTTTCTTT. Its protein product is CASSRSRGNTEAFF. The chain joins TRBV6-5 to TRBJ1-1; D remains unclear. CDR1 is MNHEY, CDR2 SVGAGI, per germline. The CDR3 has 14 residues. Trimming shortened V by 5 bases and J by 2 bases, and 12 bases separated the two germline ends.

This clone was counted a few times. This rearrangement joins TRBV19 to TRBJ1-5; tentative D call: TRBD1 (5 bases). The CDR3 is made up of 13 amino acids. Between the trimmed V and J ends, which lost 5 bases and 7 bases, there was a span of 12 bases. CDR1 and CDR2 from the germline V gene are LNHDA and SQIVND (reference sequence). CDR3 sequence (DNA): TGTGCCAGTAGTCAGGGTTTGAAGCAGCCCCAGCATTTT. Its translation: CASSQGLKQPQHF.

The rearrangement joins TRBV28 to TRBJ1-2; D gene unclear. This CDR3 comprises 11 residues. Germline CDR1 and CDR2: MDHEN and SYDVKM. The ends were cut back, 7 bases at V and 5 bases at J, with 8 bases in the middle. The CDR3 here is CASTKNYGYTF. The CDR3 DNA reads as TGTGCCAGCACTAAAAATTATGGCTACACCTTC.

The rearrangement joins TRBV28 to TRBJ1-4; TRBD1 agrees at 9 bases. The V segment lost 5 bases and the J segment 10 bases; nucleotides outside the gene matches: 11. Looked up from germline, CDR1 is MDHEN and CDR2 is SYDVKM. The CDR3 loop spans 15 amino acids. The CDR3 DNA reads TGTGCCAGCAGTCCACAACAGGGGGCGCGCGGAAAACTGTTTTTT. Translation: CASSPQQGARGKLFF.

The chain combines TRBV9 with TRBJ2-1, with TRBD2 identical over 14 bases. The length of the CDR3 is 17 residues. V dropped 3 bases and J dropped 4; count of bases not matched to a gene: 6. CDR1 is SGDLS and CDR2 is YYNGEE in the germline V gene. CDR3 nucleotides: TGTGCCAGCAGCGCTCGACTAGCGGGAGGGGGATACAATGAGCAGTTCTTC. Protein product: CASSARLAGGGYNEQFF.

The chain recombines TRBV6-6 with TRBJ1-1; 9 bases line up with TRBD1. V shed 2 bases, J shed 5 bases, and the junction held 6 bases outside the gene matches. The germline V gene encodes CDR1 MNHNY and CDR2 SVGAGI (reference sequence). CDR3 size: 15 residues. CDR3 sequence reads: CASSYTGGLGTEAFF. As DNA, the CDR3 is TGTGCCAGCAGTTACACAGGGGGCTTGGGAACTGAAGCTTTCTTT.

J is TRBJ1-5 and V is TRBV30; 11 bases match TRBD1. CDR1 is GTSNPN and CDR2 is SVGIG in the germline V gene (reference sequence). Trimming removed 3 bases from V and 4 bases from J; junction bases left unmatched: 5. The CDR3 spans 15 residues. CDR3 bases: TGTGCCTGGAGCCAGGACAGGGGGCTGAATCAGCCCCAGCATTTT. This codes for CAWSQDRGLNQPQHF.